The present T cell receptor (beta chain) was sequenced within a study of blood T cell repertoires in COVID-19. This CDR3 has 15 residues. Per the authors' pipeline: Reference gene primer amplification gave estimated nucleated cell counts. This table comes from immunoSEQ multiplex PCR, and its TCRdb copy is limited to in-frame clones, with some not included. V and J calls and clone size follow that table, whereas D and trimming were derived from the DNA. This sample yields about 190,000 clones, of which around four fifths are seen a single time; less than 3.5% belongs to the top ten. The TCR originated in a man in his fifties or sixties with active or convalescent COVID-19. Sequenced sample: peripheral blood. This chain uses TRBV21-1 with TRBJ2-2; TRBD1, the table's D call, was not compared with the DNA. TRBV21-1 is designated a pseudogene. This CDR3 reads CASNPMGLYTGELFF. As DNA, the CDR3 is TGTGCCAGCAATCCTATGGGGCTTTACACCGGGGAGCTGTTTTTT.